The 8 T cell receptor beta chains in this list originate from one sample, sequenced in a study of CXCR3-negative and CXCR3-positive naive CD8 T cells. Study-wide results and caveats: CXCR3-positive naive cells carried more hydrophobic TRB CDR3s than CXCR3-negative ones.

What these receptors recognize is not known. Libraries of TRB cDNA were made by 5' RACE and carried UMIs. Using the 5' RACE reads, TCRdb records one entry per CDR3 protein without DNA. The sample data list nearly 110,000 distinct CDR3 sequences. The specimen was naive CXCR3+ CD8+ T cells from blood. The sample's subset: CD45RO-CCR7+CD27+CD95- naive CD8+ T cells expressing CXCR3 (TNR3+). The receptors here all came from a human donor in good health. Some clones in this sample may be carry-over from other donors' samples.

This chain joins TRBV15 and TRBJ2-7; the TRBD1 assignment by TCRdb is unverifiable without DNA. Germline CDR1 reads LNHNV; CDR2 reads YYDKDF (reference sequence). CDR3 size: 15 residues. This chain's CDR3 is CATSRYRDSSYEQYF.

V gene TRBV27 combines with J gene TRBJ2-1; the D call of TRBD2 rests on TCRdb alone, since no DNA is present to check it. CDR3 size: 14 residues. Germline V gives CDR1 MNHEY, CDR2 SMNVEV (reference sequence). CDR3: CASSFLGTYNEQFF.

This chain uses TRBV7-2 with TRBJ2-5; TCRdb's assignment of TRBD1 cannot be checked, as there is no DNA. Germline V gene lookup returns CDR1 SGHTA and CDR2 FQGNSA. This CDR3 comprises 16 residues. CDR3 protein: CASSLEGLGGRETQYF. The variable domain in full, with the rest retrieved from reference TRBV7-2 and TRBJ2-5, is GAGVSQSPSNKVTEKGKDVELRCDPISGHTALYWYRQSLGQGLEFLIYFQGNSAPDKSGLPSDRFSAERTGGSVSTLTIQRTQQEDSAVYLCASSLEGLGGRETQYFGPGTRLLVL.

This chain uses TRBV20-1 with TRBJ2-7; there is no DNA to check the TCRdb D call of TRBD2. Looked up from germline, CDR1 is DFQATT and CDR2 is SNEGSKA (reference sequence). This CDR3 spans 14 amino acids. The CDR3 here is CSASPLGDLYEQYF.

The V gene is TRBV5-1, the J gene TRBJ2-7; TCRdb's D gene call, TRBD1, goes unchecked for lack of DNA. Germline V gives CDR1 SGHRS, CDR2 YFSETQ. There are 15 residues in the CDR3. CDR3 amino acids: CASSSYGQGDYEQYF. Drawing the rest from reference TRBV5-1 and TRBJ2-7, the complete variable domain is KAGVTQTPRYLIKTRGQQVTLSCSPISGHRSVSWYQQTPGQGLQFLFEYFSETQRNKGNFPGRFSGRQFSNSRSEMNVSTLELGDSALYLCASSSYGQGDYEQYFGPGTRLTVT.

The chain uses TRBV9 and TRBJ1-4. There are 15 residues in the CDR3. Germline V gives CDR1 SGDLS, CDR2 YYNGEE. The CDR3: CASSVAGAVNEKLFF.

V gene TRBV5-6 combines with J gene TRBJ2-5; TCRdb gives TRBD2 as the D gene, but with no DNA this cannot be confirmed. The CDR3 sequence is 13 residues long. Germline V gene data show CDR1 as SGHDT and CDR2 as YYEEEE. CDR3 residues: CASSPAAQETQYF.

The chain carries TRBV28 and TRBJ1-1. The CDR3 loop spans 13 amino acids. In germline, CDR1 is MDHEN, CDR2 SYDVKM. The CDR3 sequence: CASRRLSGTEAFF.